This is a list of T cell receptor beta chains from one sample in a study of blood T cells in healthy people across ages. MiXCR was run by TCRdb on the 5' RACE reads, yielding one entry per CDR3 protein. The data contain around 2 million distinct CDR3 sequences, more than 35% of them singletons. The sample consisted of blood. Receptors were obtained from a human donor in good health. Each CDR3 is given with its conserved first and last residue. Each record gives: clone size, D gene, V gene, J gene, CDR3 protein, CDR3 DNA. The D gene is left open where the match is weak. A clone size is listed for some rows: how often the clone was seen (once, few, many), or a class if it is expanded.

-,-,TRBV29-1,TRBJ1-2,CSVETGRGNYGYTF,TGCAGCGTTGAAACAGGGAGAGGAAACTATGGCTACACCTTC
-,-,TRBV12-3/TRBV12-4,TRBJ2-2,CASGGQGSTGELFF,TGTGCCAGCGGAGGGCAGGGAAGCACCGGGGAGCTGTTTTTT
-,-,TRBV12-3/TRBV12-4,TRBJ1-2,CASSLRTAQPYTF,TGTGCCAGCAGTTTGAGGACAGCCCAACCCTACACCTTC
few,TRBD1,TRBV28,TRBJ2-7,CASTGAGQGSYEQYF,TGTGCCAGCACCGGGGCGGGACAGGGGTCCTACGAGCAGTACTTC
-,-,TRBV6-1,TRBJ2-3,CASSLDRFSTDMQYF,TGTGCCAGCAGCCTAGATAGATTTAGCACAGATATGCAGTATTTT
-,-,TRBV20-1,TRBJ2-5,CSARDLAGPQETQYF,TGCAGTGCTAGAGATCTGGCAGGGCCGCAAGAGACCCAGTACTTC
-,-,TRBV10-3,TRBJ2-1,CAIKSSGDGEQFF,TGTGCCATCAAATCGTCAGGGGATGGTGAGCAGTTCTTC
-,TRBD1,TRBV12-3/TRBV12-4,TRBJ1-1,CASSPTTGNVGPGLAFF,TGTGCCAGCAGCCCTACGACAGGGAACGTCGGCCCTGGGCTAGCTTTCTTT
-,-,TRBV7-9,TRBJ2-2,CASSSTRGPENTGELFF,TGTGCCAGCAGCTCCACTCGGGGCCCTGAGAACACCGGGGAGCTGTTTTTT
-,TRBD1,TRBV28,TRBJ2-6,CASSRRDRGAGANVLTF,TGTGCCAGCAGCCGCCGGGACAGGGGGGCTGGGGCCAACGTCCTGACTTTC
-,TRBD1,TRBV27,TRBJ2-7,CASSPGQGEGTYERYF,TGTGCCAGCAGTCCCGGACAGGGAGAGGGGACCTACGAGCGGTACTTC
-,-,TRBV7-8,TRBJ2-1,CASTPGGPSSYNEQFF,TGTGCCAGCACCCCCGGAGGCCCTAGCTCCTACAATGAGCAGTTCTTC
-,TRBD1,TRBV7-2,TRBJ1-2,CASSLWDSTNYGYTF,TGTGCCAGCAGCTTATGGGACAGCACGAACTATGGCTACACCTTC
many,-,TRBV15,TRBJ2-7,CATSSTNYEQYF,TGTGCCACCAGCAGCACCAACTACGAGCAGTACTTC
many,TRBD1,TRBV5-6,TRBJ1-4,CASSLGTGNEKLFF,TGTGCCAGCAGCCTCGGGACAGGGAATGAAAAACTGTTTTTT
-,-,TRBV28,TRBJ2-7,CASTEGRTPYEQYF,TGTGCCAGCACTGAGGGACGGACTCCCTACGAGCAGTACTTC
-,-,TRBV2,TRBJ2-2,CASSESRNTGELFF,TGTGCCAGCAGTGAATCGAGGAACACCGGGGAGCTGTTTTTT
few,TRBD1,TRBV24-1,TRBJ2-1,CATSDRTGSSYNEQFF,TGTGCCACCAGTGACCGGACAGGGAGTTCCTACAATGAGCAGTTCTTC
-,-,TRBV29-1,TRBJ2-3,CSVTGSTDTQYF,TGCAGCGTTACAGGGAGCACAGATACGCAGTATTTT
-,-,TRBV20-1,TRBJ2-1,CSARYLDWGHFYNEQFF,TGCAGTGCTAGGTACCTGGACTGGGGGCACTTTTACAATGAGCAGTTCTTC
-,-,TRBV5-5,TRBJ2-1,CASSPYPSYNEQFF,TGTGCCAGCAGCCCCTATCCCTCCTACAATGAGCAGTTCTTC
few,-,TRBV7-9,TRBJ2-7,CASTPQSRYEQYF,TGTGCCAGCACCCCTCAGTCCCGTTACGAGCAGTACTTC
few,TRBD2,TRBV7-8,TRBJ2-5,CASSSGLAGGTQETQYF,TGTGCCAGCAGCTCTGGACTAGCGGGGGGTACCCAAGAGACCCAGTACTTC
-,TRBD1,TRBV28,TRBJ2-7,CASRGQGASNWYEQYF,TGTGCCAGCAGAGGACAGGGGGCGAGTAATTGGTACGAGCAGTACTTC
-,-,TRBV2,TRBJ1-2,CASSQVGRMEQANGYTF,TGCGCCAGCAGCCAAGTTGGACGTATGGAACAGGCGAATGGCTACACCTTC
few,-,TRBV9,TRBJ1-5,CASSVIGSADQPQHF,TGTGCCAGCAGCGTGATAGGGTCGGCGGATCAGCCCCAGCATTTT
few,TRBD1,TRBV20-1,TRBJ2-2,CSASPGQQNTGELFF,TGCAGTGCTAGCCCGGGACAGCAAAACACCGGGGAGCTGTTTTTT
few,-,TRBV10-2,TRBJ2-1,CASSPKQRHEQFF,TGCGCCAGCAGTCCGAAGCAGCGGCATGAGCAGTTCTTC
-,-,TRBV28,TRBJ1-2,CASSLGGIRPYGYTF,TGTGCCAGCAGTTTAGGGGGGATTAGGCCCTATGGCTACACCTTC